What follows describes a single T cell receptor (beta chain). The antigen remains undetermined. The sample originates from a study of graft-versus-host responses after intestinal transplantation. Overall study: Anti-thymocyte globulin induction preceded about three years of tacrolimus and steroid maintenance in all recipients.

Study-level findings and limits: Early declines in HvG clones that occurred post-transplant were associated with peak circulating GvH clone levels. When patients had graft-donor T cell macrochimerism, their allografts held high graft-versus-host to host-versus-graft clonal ratios. Marrow from the recipient contained GvH clones, some of which had appeared first in ileum or blood.

Libraries were prepared by immunoSEQ multiplex PCR; TCRdb keeps only in-frame clonotypes and omits some of them. The table has about 40,000 clones, more than 85% seen once; the top ten hold 3.6%. V was shortened by 6 bases and J by 0 bases, with 12 bases between the two germline ends. The germline V gene encodes CDR1 MDHEN and CDR2 SYDVKM. The length of the CDR3 is 15 residues. This TCR came from a human patient who received an intestinal transplant, so some T cells may come from the graft donor. V gene TRBV28 combines with J gene TRBJ1-5; D is undetermined. Sequenced material: PBMCs, taken 700 to 750 days after intestinal transplantation. The CDR3 bases are TGTGCCAGCAGCGTTTTGCGAGATAGCAATCAGCCCCAGCATTTT. Protein sequence: CASSVLRDSNQPQHF.